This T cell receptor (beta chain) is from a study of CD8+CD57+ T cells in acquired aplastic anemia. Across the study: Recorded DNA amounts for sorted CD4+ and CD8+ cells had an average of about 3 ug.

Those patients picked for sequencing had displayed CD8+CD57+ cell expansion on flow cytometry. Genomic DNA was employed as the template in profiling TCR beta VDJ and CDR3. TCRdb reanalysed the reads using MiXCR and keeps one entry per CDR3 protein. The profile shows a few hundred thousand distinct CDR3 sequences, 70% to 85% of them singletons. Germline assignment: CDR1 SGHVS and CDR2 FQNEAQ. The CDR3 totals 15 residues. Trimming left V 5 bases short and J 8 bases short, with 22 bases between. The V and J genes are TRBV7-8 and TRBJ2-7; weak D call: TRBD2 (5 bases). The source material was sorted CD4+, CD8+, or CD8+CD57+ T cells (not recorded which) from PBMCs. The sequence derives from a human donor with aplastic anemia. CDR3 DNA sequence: TGTGCCAGCAGCCTAGGACGAGGGATCGACACGCAGCAGTACTTC. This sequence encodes CASSLGRGIDTQQYF.